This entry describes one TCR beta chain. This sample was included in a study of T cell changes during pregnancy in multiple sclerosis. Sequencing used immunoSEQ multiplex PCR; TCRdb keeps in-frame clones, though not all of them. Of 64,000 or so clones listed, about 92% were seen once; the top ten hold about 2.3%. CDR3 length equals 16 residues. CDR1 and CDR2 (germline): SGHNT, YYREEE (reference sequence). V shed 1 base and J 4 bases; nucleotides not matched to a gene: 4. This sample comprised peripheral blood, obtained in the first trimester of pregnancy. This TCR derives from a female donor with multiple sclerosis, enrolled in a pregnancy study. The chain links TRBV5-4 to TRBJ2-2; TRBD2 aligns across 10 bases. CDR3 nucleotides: TGTGCCAGCAGCTTGTCAAGGACTAGCGGCACCGGGGAGCTGTTTTTT. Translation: CASSLSRTSGTGELFF. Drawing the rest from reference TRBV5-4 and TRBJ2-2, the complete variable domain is ETGVTQSPTHLIKTRGQQVTLRCSSQSGHNTVSWYQQALGQGPQFIFQYYREEENGRGNFPPRFSGLQFPNYSSELNVNALELDDSALYLCASSLSRTSGTGELFFGEGSRLTVL.